One T cell receptor beta chain is described in this entry. Its antigen is unidentified. Each donor's status was that of a healthy bone marrow donor. 60 Vbeta and 13 Jbeta primers were used in PCR. Sequencing used immunoSEQ multiplex PCR; TCRdb keeps in-frame clones, though not all of them. The data hold 90,000 to 120,000 clones, with roughly 82% observed a single time. This sample is drawn from a study of cytomegalovirus exposure and HLA in healthy donors. Across the study: Of some 400 genotyped donors, 81% grouped in the Caucasian-associated ancestry cluster.

Regarding the study as a whole: Most sequenced TCRs were rare (though some public TCRs occurred in many donors). TCR beta chain V- and J-gene trimming was linked, in a later analysis, to a missense variant in DCLRE1C.

Germline lookup yields CDR1 SGHNT and CDR2 YYREEE (reference sequence). This CDR3 comprises 14 residues. V was shortened by 2 bases and J by 2 bases, with 11 bases between the two germline ends. The chain combines TRBV5-4 with TRBJ2-7, with a weak D call TRBD2 (6 bases). The sample comprised PBMCs. This receptor was obtained from a male donor in good health and CMV-seronegative. CDR3 in DNA: TGTGCCAGCAGCTTCATGGCGGGGACCTACGAGCAGTACTTC. Encoded protein: CASSFMAGTYEQYF.